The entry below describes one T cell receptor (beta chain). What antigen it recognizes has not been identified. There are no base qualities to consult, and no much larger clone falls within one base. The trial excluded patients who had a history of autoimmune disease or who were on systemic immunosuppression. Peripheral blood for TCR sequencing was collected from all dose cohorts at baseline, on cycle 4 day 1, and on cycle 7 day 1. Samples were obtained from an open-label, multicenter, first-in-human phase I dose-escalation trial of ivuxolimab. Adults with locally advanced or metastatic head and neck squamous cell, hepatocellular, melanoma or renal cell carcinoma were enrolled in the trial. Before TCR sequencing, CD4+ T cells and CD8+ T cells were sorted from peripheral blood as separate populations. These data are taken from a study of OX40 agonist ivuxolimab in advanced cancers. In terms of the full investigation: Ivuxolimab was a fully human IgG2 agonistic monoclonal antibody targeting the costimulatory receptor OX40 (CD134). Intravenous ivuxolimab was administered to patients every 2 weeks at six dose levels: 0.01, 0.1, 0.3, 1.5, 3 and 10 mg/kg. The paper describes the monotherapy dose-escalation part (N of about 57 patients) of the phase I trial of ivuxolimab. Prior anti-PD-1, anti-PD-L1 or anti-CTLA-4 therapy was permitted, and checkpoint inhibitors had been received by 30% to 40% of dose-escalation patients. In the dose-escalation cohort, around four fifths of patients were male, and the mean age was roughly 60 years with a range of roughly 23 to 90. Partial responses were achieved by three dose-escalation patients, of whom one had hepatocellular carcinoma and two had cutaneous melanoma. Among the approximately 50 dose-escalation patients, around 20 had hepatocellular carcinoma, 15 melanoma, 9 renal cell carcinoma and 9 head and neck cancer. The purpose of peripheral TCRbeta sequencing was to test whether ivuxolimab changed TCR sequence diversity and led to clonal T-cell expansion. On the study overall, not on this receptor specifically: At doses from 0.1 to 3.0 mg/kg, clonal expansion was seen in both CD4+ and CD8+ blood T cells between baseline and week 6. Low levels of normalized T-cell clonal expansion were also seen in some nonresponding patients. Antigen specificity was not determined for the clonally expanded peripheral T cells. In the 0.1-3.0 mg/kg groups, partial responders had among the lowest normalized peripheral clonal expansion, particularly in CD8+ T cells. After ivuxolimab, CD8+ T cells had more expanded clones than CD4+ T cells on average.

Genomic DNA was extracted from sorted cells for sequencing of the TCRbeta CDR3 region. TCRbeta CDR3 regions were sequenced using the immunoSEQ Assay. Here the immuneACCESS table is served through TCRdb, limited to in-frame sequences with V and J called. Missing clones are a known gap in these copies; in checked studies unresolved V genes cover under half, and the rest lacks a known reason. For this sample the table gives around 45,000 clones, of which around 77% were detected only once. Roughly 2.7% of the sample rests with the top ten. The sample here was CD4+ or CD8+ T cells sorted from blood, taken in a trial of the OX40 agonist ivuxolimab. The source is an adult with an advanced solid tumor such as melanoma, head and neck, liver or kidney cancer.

The bases are TGTGCCAGCACCCAGGGGGGTGGTTGGAACACTGAAGCTTTCTTT. This encodes CASTQGGGWNTEAFF. Rearrangement joined TRBV6-5 to TRBJ1-1, and TRBD1 matches 7 of the central bases. Germline trimming amounts to 7 bases on V and 1 base on J, with 9 as the count of junction bases outside the gene matches. The CDR1 and CDR2 encoded by the germline V gene are MNHEY and SVGAGI. From the cysteine up to the phenylalanine, the CDR3 has a length of 15 residues. Left in the record is the CDR3 DNA by itself, 45 bases read in frame from the first base.